Below are 16 T cell receptor beta chains sequenced from a single sample in a study of blood T cell repertoires in COVID-19. The method was immunoSEQ multiplex PCR; TCRdb's version includes in-frame clones alone and lacks a portion of them. The sample has around 100,000 clones, almost 80% seen once; the top ten hold around a third. Specimen: peripheral blood. The receptor set was obtained from a man between 65 and 79 years old with active or convalescent COVID-19.

The chain carries TRBV24-1 and TRBJ1-5, with D perhaps matching TRBD1 (5 bases). CDR1 and CDR2 from the germline V gene are KGHDR and SFDVKD. The CDR3 contains 17 residues. V lost 3 bases to trimming and J lost 8 bases, with 22 bases between them. CDR3: CATSDIPGGLLHEPQHF. CDR3 coding DNA: TGTGCCACCAGTGATATTCCCGGGGGTTTGTTGCATGAGCCCCAGCATTTT.

The table lists this clone with a few counts. The V call is TRBV5-8, the J call TRBJ2-2; D is undetermined. The germline CDR1 and CDR2 sequences are SGHTS and YDEGEE. Between the trimmed V and J ends, which lost 6 bases and 1 base, there was a span of 10 bases. The CDR3 has 14 residues. The CDR3 DNA follows: TGTGCCAGCATGAGGCAGTTGAACACCGGGGAGCTGTTTTTT. Translation: CASMRQLNTGELFF.

The chain recombines TRBV6-5 with TRBJ1-2, with a possible D match to TRBD1 (6 bases). V lost 2 bases, J lost 2 bases, and 12 bases lay in between. The germline V gene has CDR1 MNHEY and CDR2 SVGAGI. CDR3 length: 15 amino acids. CDR3 sequence reads: CASSYSGGENYGYTF. In nucleotides, the CDR3 is TGTGCCAGCAGTTACAGCGGGGGCGAGAACTATGGCTACACCTTC.

This clone was picked up one time. This CDR3 is CASSPPMVNTEAFF. The DNA of the CDR3 is TGTGCCAGCTCCCCCCCTATGGTGAACACTGAAGCTTTCTTT. The rearrangement links TRBV18 to TRBJ1-1; D gene uncertain. V dropped 6 bases and J dropped 0 bases, with 11 bases sitting between them. The germline gives CDR1 KGHSH, CDR2 LQKENI. This CDR3 has 14 residues.

This sequence joins TRBV4-3 and TRBJ1-2; weak D call: TRBD1 (5 bases). The CDR3 has 16 amino acids. Germline CDR1 reads LGHNA; CDR2 reads YSLEER. The V and J ends lost 0 bases and 6 bases respectively, with 17 bases between them. The CDR3 reads CASSQEREGRADGYTF. The CDR3 DNA reads TGCGCCAGCAGCCAAGAAAGAGAAGGCAGGGCTGATGGCTACACCTTC.

The rearrangement uses TRBV7-6 and TRBJ2-7; D is possibly TRBD1 (6 bases). Trimming pared 3 bases from V and 0 bases from J, leaving 18 bases between. The CDR3 is made up of 17 amino acids. Germline V gives CDR1 SGHVS, CDR2 FNYEAQ. The CDR3 nucleotides read TGTGCCAGCAGCTTTGCGGACAGTACATTATTCTCCTACGAGCAGTACTTC. Translated: CASSFADSTLFSYEQYF. The variable domain in full, completed from reference TRBV7-6 and TRBJ2-7, reads GAGVSQSPRYKVTKRGQDVALRCDPISGHVSLYWYRQALGQGPEFLTYFNYEAQQDKSGLPNDRFSAERPEGSISTLTIQRTEQRDSAMYRCASSFADSTLFSYEQYFGPGTRLTVT.

The chain is built from TRBV7-9 and TRBJ2-7; D not certain. V lost 5 bases and J 1 base, leaving 6 bases between the germline ends. Germline V gives CDR1 SEHNR, CDR2 FQNEAQ (reference sequence). The CDR3 is 12 amino acids. In DNA, the CDR3 is TGTGCCAGCAGCGTCGGGTCCTACGAGCAGTACTTC. It codes for CASSVGSYEQYF.

V is TRBV2 and J is TRBJ2-1; D not resolved. This CDR3 has 11 amino acids. CDR1 and CDR2 from the germline V gene are SNHLY and FYNNEI. Trimming cost V 8 bases and J 10 bases, with 12 bases left between them. The CDR3 DNA is TGTGCCAGCGGTCCCGAGATGGAGCAGTTCTTC. Its protein is CASGPEMEQFF.

The chain has TRBV28 and TRBJ2-1; the match to TRBD2 covers 14 bases. This CDR3 comprises 13 residues. With V trimmed by 5 bases and J by 13 bases, 4 bases remained unmatched. The germline gives CDR1 MDHEN, CDR2 SYDVKM. This chain's CDR3 is CASSPTSGRGQFF. The CDR3 DNA sequence: TGTGCCAGCAGTCCGACTAGCGGGAGGGGCCAGTTCTTC.

Of note for this clone: The junction differs from germline at one of its ends, possibly a read error. The chain recombines TRBV4-3 with TRBJ2-1, with 13 bases lining up with TRBD2. The germline gives CDR1 LGHNA, CDR2 YSLEER. The length of the CDR3 is 13 residues. CDR3 region: CASSQDGLAGVIF. As DNA, the CDR3 is TGCGCCAGCAGCCAAGACGGACTAGCGGGAGTAATCTTC.

The chain couples TRBV5-1 to TRBJ2-1; 7 nucleotides agree with TRBD2. The ends lost 6 bases at V and 4 bases at J; junction bases unmatched: 4. This CDR3 has 13 residues. Germline CDR1 and CDR2: SGHRS and YFSETQ. CDR3 sequence (DNA): TGCGCCAGCATCGGACTAGGGTACAATGAGCAGTTCTTC. This codes for CASIGLGYNEQFF.

J is TRBJ2-3 and V is TRBV7-2, with 13 bases matching TRBD2. CDR1 is SGHTA, CDR2 FQGNSA, per germline. V lost 5 bases, J lost 6 bases, and 5 bases stayed unmatched. There are 15 residues in the CDR3. CDR3 nucleotides: TGTGCCAGCAGCCCAGGACTAGCGGGAGAGGATACGCAGTATTTT. Translation: CASSPGLAGEDTQYF.

This clone was counted a few times. This CDR3 reads CASRDRGRSDTQYF. For the CDR3, the DNA is TGTGCCAGTAGAGACAGGGGGCGGTCAGATACGCAGTATTTT. The J gene is TRBJ2-3, the V gene TRBV19, with 10 bases matching TRBD1. This CDR3 is built from 14 residues. With V trimmed by 6 bases and J by 4 bases, 4 bases remained unmatched. Germline-derived CDR1 and CDR2 are LNHDA and SQIVND (reference sequence).

The chain couples TRBV5-1 to TRBJ2-7, with 9 bases lining up with TRBD2. Germline V CDR1 and CDR2: SGHRS, YFSETQ. CDR3 length: 14 residues. Trimming cost V 4 bases and J 3 bases; bases outside gene matches: 5. DNA of the CDR3: TGCGCCAGCAGCGGGACTAGCCCCGTCTACGAGCAGTACTTC. Translation: CASSGTSPVYEQYF. Supplemented by reference TRBV5-1 and TRBJ2-7, the full variable domain reads KAGVTQTPRYLIKTRGQQVTLSCSPISGHRSVSWYQQTPGQGLQFLFEYFSETQRNKGNFPGRFSGRQFSNSRSEMNVSTLELGDSALYLCASSGTSPVYEQYFGPGTRLTVT.

V is TRBV7-9 and J is TRBJ2-5, with TRBD2 matching 11 bases. The germline V gene encodes CDR1 SEHNR and CDR2 FQNEAQ (reference sequence). Trimming cost V 6 bases and J 1 base; bases outside gene matches: 7. This CDR3 has 16 amino acids. The CDR3 sequence is CASSSGSGGAQETQYF. CDR3 DNA sequence: TGTGCCAGCAGTTCGGGTAGCGGGGGGGCCCAAGAGACCCAGTACTTC. The variable domain in full, completed from reference TRBV7-9 and TRBJ2-5, reads DTGVSQNPRHKITKRGQNVTFRCDPISEHNRLYWYRQTLGQGPEFLTYFQNEAQLEKSRLLSDRFSAERPKGSFSTLEIQRTEQGDSAMYLCASSSGSGGAQETQYFGPGTRLLVL.

The gene calls are TRBV6-2 or TRBV6-3 and TRBJ2-2; 8 bases are shared with TRBD2. This CDR3 is built from 14 residues. CDR1 is MNHEY, CDR2 SVGEGT, per germline. Losses at the gene ends were 0 bases for V and 7 bases for J; bases not matched to a gene: 1. CDR3 residues: CASSYSLAGGELFF. In nucleotides, the CDR3 is TGTGCCAGCAGTTACTCCCTAGCGGGCGGGGAGCTGTTTTTT.